The rows below give T cell receptor beta chains drawn from one sample of a study of PD-1 blockade in mismatch repair-deficient tumors. Here immunoSEQ multiplex PCR was the method, and the copy in TCRdb shows in-frame clones only, minus some. There are around 17,000 clones in the sample; approximately 87% occur only once, and around 1.6% lies in the top ten. The input for sequencing was PBMCs, taken 22 weeks after starting pembrolizumab. Receptors were obtained from an adult with mismatch repair-deficient cancer. Both conserved end residues are part of each CDR3. Fields, in order: clone size, J gene, V gene, D gene, CDR3 DNA, CDR3 protein. A D gene is named only where the DNA matches it firmly. Not every row has a clone size; where given, it reads once, few, many or a size class.

clone_size: -; j_call: TRBJ2-7; v_call: TRBV6-1; d_call: TRBD2; cdr3_nt: TGTGCCAGCAGTGAACGGTTAGCGGGAGGCCCCTACGAGCAGTACTTC; cdr3_aa: CASSERLAGGPYEQYF
clone_size: few; j_call: TRBJ1-3; v_call: TRBV19; d_call: TRBD1; cdr3_nt: TGTGCCAGTAGTATAGGGGGACAGAACTCTGGAAACACCATATATTTT; cdr3_aa: CASSIGGQNSGNTIYF
clone_size: -; j_call: TRBJ1-2; v_call: TRBV11-2; d_call: TRBD1; cdr3_nt: TGTGCCAGCAGCCTCTCAGGGGGGGGCTACACCTTC; cdr3_aa: CASSLSGGGYTF
clone_size: -; j_call: TRBJ1-1; v_call: TRBV5-1; d_call: TRBD1; cdr3_nt: TGCGCCAGCAGTTATACACAGGGGACTGAAGCTTTCTTT; cdr3_aa: CASSYTQGTEAFF
clone_size: once; j_call: TRBJ1-6; v_call: TRBV6-1; d_call: -; cdr3_nt: TGTGCCAGCAGTGAAATTCCGGACTATTCACCCCTCCACTTT; cdr3_aa: CASSEIPDYSPLHF
clone_size: -; j_call: TRBJ2-7; v_call: TRBV5-5; d_call: -; cdr3_nt: TGTGCCAGCAGCTTGGGGAATCGGGGTGGATACGAGCAGTACTTC; cdr3_aa: CASSLGNRGGYEQYF
clone_size: -; j_call: TRBJ2-1; v_call: TRBV7-2; d_call: TRBD2; cdr3_nt: TGTGCCAGCAGCTTAGGCCGTAGGGGACTAGTCTTTCCTGAGCAGTTCTTC; cdr3_aa: CASSLGRRGLVFPEQFF
clone_size: once; j_call: TRBJ2-7; v_call: TRBV6-5; d_call: -; cdr3_nt: TGTGCCAGCAGTTACTCGGACACCTCCTACGAGCAGTACTTC; cdr3_aa: CASSYSDTSYEQYF
clone_size: -; j_call: TRBJ1-3; v_call: TRBV7-9; d_call: TRBD1; cdr3_nt: TGTGCCAGCAGCCCAACCGGGACAGGGGCGAACACCATATATTTT; cdr3_aa: CASSPTGTGANTIYF
clone_size: -; j_call: TRBJ2-3; v_call: TRBV28; d_call: -; cdr3_nt: TGTGCCAGCAGTGGAACAGGTTTTGGTACAGATACGCAGTATTTT; cdr3_aa: CASSGTGFGTDTQYF
clone_size: -; j_call: TRBJ2-4; v_call: TRBV12-5; d_call: TRBD1; cdr3_nt: TGTGCTAGTGGTCCACGGGACAGGGGATTGCACATTCAGTACTTC; cdr3_aa: CASGPRDRGLHIQYF
clone_size: -; j_call: TRBJ2-5; v_call: TRBV6-1; d_call: -; cdr3_nt: TGTGCCAGCAGTGAAGGAGTGGGCCCACTTCAAGAGACCCAGTACTTC; cdr3_aa: CASSEGVGPLQETQYF
clone_size: once; j_call: TRBJ2-1; v_call: TRBV7-3; d_call: -; cdr3_nt: TGTGCCAGCAGCTCCGGACTAACCAATGAGCAGTTCTTC; cdr3_aa: CASSSGLTNEQFF
clone_size: few; j_call: TRBJ2-7; v_call: TRBV7-2; d_call: -; cdr3_nt: TGTGCCAGCAGCTTAGTGGACAGCACCTACGAGCAGTACTTC; cdr3_aa: CASSLVDSTYEQYF
clone_size: -; j_call: TRBJ1-2; v_call: TRBV30; d_call: TRBD1; cdr3_nt: TGTGCCTGGAGGGCACAGGGGTCGGACTATGGCTACACCTTC; cdr3_aa: CAWRAQGSDYGYTF
clone_size: -; j_call: TRBJ1-1; v_call: TRBV7-5; d_call: -; cdr3_nt: TGTGTCAGAAGCTCCGGGGTGAGGAACACTGAAGCTTTCTTT; cdr3_aa: CVRSSGVRNTEAFF
clone_size: once; j_call: TRBJ2-2; v_call: TRBV5-1; d_call: TRBD2; cdr3_nt: TGCGCCAGCAGCCCCGGACTAGCGGGAGGGCCGCGCACCGGGGAGCTGTTTTTT; cdr3_aa: CASSPGLAGGPRTGELFF